Presented here are 8 T cell receptor beta chains from one specimen sequenced in a study of T cell repertoires in cytomegalovirus infection. In TCRdb, the reads were re-called with MiXCR into one record per CDR3 protein. The table has around 450,000 distinct CDR3 sequences, approximately 32% seen once. Sequencing was carried out using PBMCs. The receptors were sampled from a human donor in good health (CMV status not recorded). Some clones in this sample may be carry-over from other donors' samples.

The V call is TRBV11-3, the J call TRBJ2-2; D is unclear. Germline-derived CDR1 and CDR2 are SGHNT and YENEEA. Deletions cut 3 bases from V and 1 base from J, with 3 bases between. The CDR3 consists of 13 residues. The CDR3 bases are TGTGCCAGCAGCTTTGTGAACACCGGGGAGCTGTTTTTT. Its translation: CASSFVNTGELFF.

This clonotype occurred many times. This CDR3 is CASSQEPYSNQPQHF. CDR3 DNA sequence: TGCGCCAGCAGCCAAGAGCCGTATAGCAATCAGCCCCAGCATTTT. The chain is built from TRBV4-3 and TRBJ1-5; no clear D gene. The germline V gene has CDR1 LGHNA and CDR2 YSLEER. This CDR3 spans 15 amino acids. Trimming took 0 bases from V and 0 from J, leaving 6 bases between them.

This clonotype occurred a few times. With a much larger clone just one base away, this may be a read error. This chain uses TRBV12-3 or TRBV12-4 with TRBJ2-2; 11 positions match TRBD1. This CDR3 region has 16 residues. Trimming at V came to 8 bases and at J to 7 bases, leaving 12 bases not matched to a gene. The CDR3 nucleotides are TGTGCCAGCGGTTCCGGGACAGGGGGTGGGTACGGGGAGCTGTTTTTT. Its protein product is CASGSGTGGGYGELFF.

This clonotype has at least ten counts. The rearrangement links TRBV12-3 or TRBV12-4 to TRBJ1-6; D not resolved. Trimming stripped 2 bases from V and 5 bases from J, with 4 bases between. CDR3 length: 13 residues. The CDR3 DNA reads TGTGCCAGCAGTTTATTAGATAATTCACCCCTCCACTTT. This gives the protein CASSLLDNSPLHF.

This clonotype was detected a few times. This chain connects TRBV11-2 to TRBJ2-7; 10 nucleotides match TRBD1. The J segment lost 7 bases and the V segment lost 4 bases, leaving 10 bases of the junction unmatched. Per the germline V gene, CDR1 is SGHAT and CDR2 is FQNNGV. The CDR3 runs 15 residues. The chain's CDR3 is CASSSAGTGVREQYF. The CDR3 nucleotides read TGTGCCAGCAGCTCTGCCGGGACAGGGGTAAGGGAGCAGTACTTC.

J is TRBJ2-1 and V is TRBV12-3 or TRBV12-4, with 12 bases lining up with TRBD2. V gave up 6 bases and J gave up 9 bases; unmatched junction bases: 6. CDR3 size: 14 residues. DNA of the CDR3: TGTGCCAGCAGCACCCTAGCGGGGGGGCTTGAGCAGTTCTTC. Its protein product is CASSTLAGGLEQFF.

This clonotype turned up a few times. V is TRBV6-2 or TRBV6-3 and J is TRBJ1-5; D is perhaps TRBD1 (5 bases). Germline values: CDR1 MNHEY, CDR2 SVGEGT. The CDR3 has 15 residues. Trimming stripped 6 bases from V and 4 bases from J, with 16 bases between. The CDR3 DNA sequence: TGTGCCAGCAGCGAATTGGGGGACCGGAATCAGCCCCAGCATTTT. The encoded protein is CASSELGDRNQPQHF.

This clonotype was counted a few times. The V and J genes are TRBV20-1 and TRBJ2-2, with 10 nucleotides matching TRBD2. The trim removed 1 base at V and 5 bases at J, leaving 1 base unmatched. Looked up from germline, CDR1 is DFQATT and CDR2 is SNEGSKA (reference sequence). The CDR3 totals 14 residues. CDR3: CSARVAGGTGELFF. CDR3 sequence (DNA): TGCAGTGCTAGAGTAGCGGGGGGTACCGGGGAGCTGTTTTTT.